Below, 9 T cell receptor beta chains from the same sample are listed, as sequenced in a study of cytomegalovirus exposure and HLA in healthy donors. The PCR used 60 Vbeta and 13 Jbeta primers. Data came from immunoSEQ multiplex PCR; TCRdb stores just in-frame clones and leaves some out. The data contain 140,000 or so clones, roughly 76% of them singletons. The sequenced sample consisted of PBMCs. The receptors originated from a female donor in good health and CMV-seronegative.

This clone was found a few times. CDR3 nucleotides: TGCGCCAGCAGCTGGGGCGGGGAAGGGACTGAAGCTTTCTTT. It translates to CASSWGGEGTEAFF. The V and J genes are TRBV5-1 and TRBJ1-1, with TRBD1 as a possible D gene (5 bases). Germline lookup yields CDR1 SGHRS and CDR2 YFSETQ. V dropped 3 bases and J dropped 5 bases, with 14 bases sitting between them. CDR3 length equals 14 residues.

The gene calls are TRBV25-1 and TRBJ2-7, with D tentatively TRBD2 (6 bases). Between the trimmed V and J ends, which lost 6 bases and 4 bases, there was a span of 10 bases. Per the germline V gene, CDR1 is MGHDK and CDR2 is SYGVNS. The CDR3 totals 12 residues. CDR3 sequence: CASREGDYEQYF. For the CDR3, the DNA is TGTGCCAGCAGGGAGGGAGATTACGAGCAGTACTTC.

This clone was counted once. In DNA form, the CDR3 reads TGTGCCAGCAGTTACAGAACAGGGAAGGGCTCCTACGAGCAGTACTTC. It yields the protein CASSYRTGKGSYEQYF. This chain uses TRBV6-5 with TRBJ2-7; D perhaps matches TRBD1 (6 bases). Between the trimmed V and J ends, which lost 2 bases and 0 bases, there was a span of 14 bases. CDR1 and CDR2 (germline): MNHEY, SVGAGI. The CDR3 runs to 16 residues.

This clone was counted only a few times. The V and J genes are TRBV28 and TRBJ1-4; D ambiguous. Germline lookup yields CDR1 MDHEN and CDR2 SYDVKM. V was shortened by 7 bases and J by 0 bases, with 6 bases between the two germline ends. The CDR3 length is 13 residues. In nucleotides, the CDR3 is TGTGCCAGCACGCGTACAACTAATGAAAAACTGTTTTTT. Translation: CASTRTTNEKLFF.

Points on this clone: No DNA is shown, since the ends of the CDR3 on it are uncertain; the CDR3 is the one TCRdb lists. The chain has TRBV28 and TRBJ2-2; TRBD1, the table's D call, was not compared with the DNA. Germline V gene data show CDR1 as MDHEN and CDR2 as SYDVKM. The CDR3 is made up of 24 amino acids, end residues included. CDR3 sequence reads: CASSSQGAERGAVFWRRLEGELFF.

V usage is TRBV7-8 and J usage is TRBJ1-1; the D is unclear. The CDR3 length is 12 residues. Germline V gives CDR1 SGHVS, CDR2 FQNEAQ. With 5 bases removed from V and 4 bases from J, the gap between germline ends came to 8 bases. CDR3: CASSHGATEAFF. The CDR3 DNA sequence: TGTGCCAGCAGCCATGGAGCCACTGAAGCTTTCTTT.

This clone was observed a single time. The V and J genes are TRBV10-1 and TRBJ1-1; 10 bases align to TRBD1. The CDR3 length is 15 residues. Per the germline V gene, CDR1 is WNHNN and CDR2 is SYGVQD (reference sequence). J was trimmed by 3 bases and V by 4 bases; bases with no gene match: 5. CDR3 nucleotides: TGCGCCAGCAGTGGACAGGGGGCGAATCACACTGAAGCTTTCTTT. Protein product: CASSGQGANHTEAFF.

This clone showed up just once. The chain couples TRBV4-2 to TRBJ2-1, with TRBD2 matching over 8 bases. CDR3 length: 16 amino acids. J was trimmed by 0 bases and V by 3 bases; bases with no gene match: 4. Germline V gives CDR1 LGHNA, CDR2 YNFKEQ. The CDR3 coding sequence is TGTGCCAGCAGCCACCTAACTAGCGGCTCCTACAATGAGCAGTTCTTC. It specifies CASSHLTSGSYNEQFF.

The chain combines TRBV19 with TRBJ1-1; D gene unclear. Germline V CDR1 and CDR2: LNHDA, SQIVND (reference sequence). The CDR3 sequence is 14 residues long. V was trimmed by 0 bases and J by 6 bases, leaving 11 bases between them. CDR3 protein: CASSIDQVEAEAFF. The CDR3 DNA is TGTGCCAGTAGTATAGATCAGGTGGAGGCTGAAGCTTTCTTT.